Presented here are 5 T cell receptor beta chains from one specimen sequenced in a study of blood T cell repertoires in COVID-19. The protocol was immunoSEQ multiplex PCR, while the TCRdb copy is restricted to in-frame clones and leaves out a portion. The sample records 150,000 to 200,000 clones, 65% to 90% being singletons. Sequences were obtained from peripheral blood. The receptors were gathered from a woman aged 35 to 49 with COVID-19, enrolled during active disease.

This chain connects TRBV5-4 to TRBJ1-6; weak D call: TRBD1 (5 bases). Trimming left V 5 bases short and J 9 bases short, with 15 bases between. CDR3 length equals 14 residues. In germline, CDR1 is SGHNT, CDR2 YYREEE (reference sequence). The CDR3 loop is CASRSQGPGSPLHF. The DNA of the CDR3 is TGTGCCAGCAGGTCGCAGGGCCCGGGTTCACCCCTCCACTTT.

J is TRBJ2-2 and V is TRBV28, with 11 bases fitting TRBD1. Germline V gene lookup returns CDR1 MDHEN and CDR2 SYDVKM. This CDR3 region has 17 residues. Trimming removed 2 bases from V and 6 bases from J; junction bases left unmatched: 8. The CDR3 loop reads CASSLIPGQGGSGELFF. CDR3 DNA sequence: TGTGCCAGCAGTTTAATCCCGGGACAGGGGGGATCCGGGGAGCTGTTTTTT.

The chain carries TRBV3-1 (or the pseudogene TRBV3-2) and TRBJ1-1; 9 bases agree with TRBD1. The junction had 17 bases not matched to a gene; V was cut back by 4 bases and J by 11 bases. Germline V gene sequence: CDR1 LGHDT, CDR2 YNNKEL (reference sequence). The CDR3 loop spans 16 amino acids. The CDR3 spells CASSPKLRDRAVGAFF. In nucleotides, the CDR3 is TGTGCCAGCAGCCCGAAGCTTAGGGACAGGGCCGTTGGCGCTTTCTTT.

This chain connects TRBV7-9 to TRBJ1-6; maybe TRBD1 (5 bases). The V end lost 2 bases, the J end lost 6 bases, and 8 bases lay between the germline ends. The germline CDR1 and CDR2 sequences are SEHNR and FQNEAQ (reference sequence). The CDR3 loop spans 14 amino acids. The CDR3, as DNA: TGTGCCAGCAGCTTAATACAGGTTAATTCACCCCTCCACTTT. This codes for CASSLIQVNSPLHF.

The table lists this clone with a count of one. The CDR3 nucleotides read TGTGCCAGCAGTACGATACAGGGTCGGCCCCTCCACTTT. Translation: CASSTIQGRPLHF. The chain employs TRBV12-3 or TRBV12-4 and TRBJ1-6; TRBD1 might be the D (6 bases). V shed 5 bases and J shed 13 bases, with 15 bases lying between them. The CDR3 is 13 residues long.